This T cell receptor (beta chain) was sequenced in a study of T cells after posttransplantation cyclophosphamide. This table comes from immunoSEQ multiplex PCR, and its TCRdb copy is limited to in-frame clones, with some not included. The sample consists of some 4,500 clones, about 57% of them appearing once. This CDR3 has 15 residues. CDR1 is SGHTA and CDR2 is FQGNSA in the germline V gene. V shed 5 bases and J 5 bases; nucleotides not matched to a gene: 4. This receptor was taken from a woman aged 55 to 70 in good health, CMV-negative, and a related stem cell transplant donor. Material: memory CD8+ T cells sorted from blood. The chain is built from TRBV7-2 and TRBJ2-1; 12 bases agree with TRBD2. CDR3 nucleotide sequence: TGTGCCAGCAGCCTAACTAGCGGGAGGCACAATGAGCAGTTCTTC. Translating it yields CASSLTSGRHNEQFF.